This record covers a single T cell receptor beta chain. Its binding antigen is unknown. No per-base quality is available; no much larger clone lies one base away. This sample was sequenced with an Illumina HiSeq 2000. TCR beta chain libraries were generated by multiplex PCR amplification. The amplified TCR beta chain products were analyzed by high-throughput sequencing. TCRdb reworked the public reads: Q25 trimming with fastp, MiXCR clone assembly, productive beta chains retained. Rows are unified per CDR3 protein, each entry keeping the most common DNA and genes. The sample table contains more than 80,000 distinct CDR3 sequences; only one count was recorded for 30% of them. The ten top clones hold 5.5% to 6% of the sample. The V end gives up 11 bases and the J end 4 bases, leaving 17 bases in the junction not matched to a gene. Counted from cysteine to phenylalanine, this CDR3 has 17 amino acids. The DNA shown is the 51-base CDR3, in frame from base 1. CDR1 WNHNN and CDR2 SYGVQD are derived from the germline V gene (reference sequence).

The lymph node samples were taken from the axillary draining lymph nodes of breast cancer patients. The entry originates in a study of breast tumors, draining lymph nodes, adjacent tissues (dated by TCRdb to the mid-2010s). General notes on the study: TCR beta repertoires were compared across tumor, adjacent nontumor tissue and axillary lymph nodes obtained from breast cancer patients. The study aimed to assess the relationships and possible T-cell exchange between tumor, surrounding tissue and draining lymph node repertoires in human breast cancer.

Findings and caveats that apply to the study as a whole: The study presented the conclusion that tumor T cells originate in lymph nodes as consistent with a hypothesis, not as something directly demonstrated. Tumor and nontumor tissue repertoires were found to be significantly more similar in luminal-like than in basal-like breast cancer. The data were considered consistent with most tumor T cells being derived from the lymph node and subsequently expanding within tumor tissue. Tumors showed preferential V and J gene usage, and their T-cell repertoire diversity fell below that of lymph nodes yet above that of nontumor tissue.

The rearrangement combines TRBV10-1 with TRBJ2-2, and 9 junction bases match TRBD2. The source of this sequence is a female donor with breast cancer. Some clones in this sample may be carry-over from other donors' samples. The sample taken for sequencing was axillary lymph node tissue. CDR3 reads: CAGQTGRGRGFTGELFF. The bases are TGCGCCGGACAAACGGGCCGCGGGAGGGGATTCACCGGGGAGCTGTTTTTT.